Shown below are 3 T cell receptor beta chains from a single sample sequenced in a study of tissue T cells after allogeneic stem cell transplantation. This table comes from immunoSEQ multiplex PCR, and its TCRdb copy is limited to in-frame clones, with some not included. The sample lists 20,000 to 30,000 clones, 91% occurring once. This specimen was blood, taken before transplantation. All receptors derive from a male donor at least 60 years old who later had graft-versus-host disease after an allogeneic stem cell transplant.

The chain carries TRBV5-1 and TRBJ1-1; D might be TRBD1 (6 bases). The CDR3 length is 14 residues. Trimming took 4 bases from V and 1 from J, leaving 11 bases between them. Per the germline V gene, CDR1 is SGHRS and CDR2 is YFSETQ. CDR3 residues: CASSPRTANTEAFF. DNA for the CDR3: TGCGCCAGCAGCCCACGGACAGCGAACACTGAAGCTTTCTTT.

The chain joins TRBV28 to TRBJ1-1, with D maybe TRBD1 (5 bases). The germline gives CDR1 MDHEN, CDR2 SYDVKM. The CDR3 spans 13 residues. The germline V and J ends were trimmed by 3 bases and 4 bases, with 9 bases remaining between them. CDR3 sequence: CASSFLGGTEAFF. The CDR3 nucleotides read TGTGCCAGCAGTTTTTTGGGGGGCACTGAAGCTTTCTTT.

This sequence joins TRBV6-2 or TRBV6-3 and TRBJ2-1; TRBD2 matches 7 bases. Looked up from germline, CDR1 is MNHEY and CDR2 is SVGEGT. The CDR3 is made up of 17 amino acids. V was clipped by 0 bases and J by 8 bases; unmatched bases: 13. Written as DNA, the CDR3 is TGTGCCAGCAGTTACTCTTTTCAGACTAGCCTAGGCTATGAGCAGTTCTTC. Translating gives CASSYSFQTSLGYEQFF.